The source of this T cell receptor beta chain is a study of cytotoxic CD8 clonotypes in ibrutinib-treated CLL. About the research overall: Overall, about 25 responses were partial and 2 complete; following median around 68 months, about 15 patients stayed remitted and some 12 progressed.

CDR1 and CDR2 (germline): MDHEN, SYDVKM. The CDR3 has 12 residues. V was shortened by 4 bases and J by 4 bases, with 7 bases between the two germline ends. A note on this clone: The antigen is undetermined.

Study-level results: Clonality was higher at baseline than in age-matched healthy donors and tracked circulating CD8+ T-cell counts.

Assay: immunoSEQ multiplex PCR; the TCRdb copy retains only in-frame clones and omits some. The sample shows approximately 84,000 clones, about 76% of them seen only once. V is TRBV28 and J is TRBJ2-5, with D unclear. The sequence was obtained from a human donor with chronic lymphocytic leukemia. The starting material was PBMCs, obtained after 12 months of ibrutinib treatment. CDR3 sequence: CASSSTIETQYF. The CDR3 nucleotides read TGTGCCAGCAGTTCCACTATAGAGACCCAGTACTTC.